Given below is one TCR beta chain in context. Its target antigen remains unknown. The germline V gene supplies CDR1 MDHEN and CDR2 SYDVKM. There are 14 amino acids in the CDR3, from cysteine to phenylalanine inclusive. Just CDR3 DNA is preserved here, 42 bases in frame from base 1. V and J lose 5 bases and 8 bases, and a span of 16 bases separates them. The cohort was made up of approximately 670 healthy bone marrow donors. At the time of sampling, all cohort members were nominally healthy, though unrecorded immune exposures were likely present. The donor tested CMV seronegative and was one of the 352 seronegative cohort members. A peripheral blood sample was provided by each donor, and peripheral blood mononuclear cells were used for TCR beta sequencing. Genomic DNA extraction from the blood cell samples was performed with the Qiagen DNeasy Blood Extraction Kit. Libraries were constructed by the immunoSEQ multiplex PCR assay. For the multiplex PCR, a mixture combining 60 forward primers for TCR Vbeta segments and 13 reverse primers for TCR Jbeta segments was used. A multiplex PCR assay on genomic DNA amplified the CDR3 region of rearranged TCR beta genes. Amplified TCR beta libraries were sequenced as 87-base-pair reads on the Illumina HiSeq System. The original methods were these. A later analysis counted approximately 76 million unique TCR beta chains across the approximately 700 repertoires, and some 11 million of these chains were shared by at least two donors. Raw reads were error-corrected and collapsed into unique sequences with a nearest-neighbor algorithm that merged closely related sequences to remove PCR and sequencing errors. CDR3 sequences were aligned to IMGT reference sequences to assign V, D and J gene segments. For a sequence to be retained, a match of at least six nucleotides was required to both a V gene segment and a J gene segment. A rearrangement was called productive if the CDR3 had no stop codons and remained in frame with V and J, and every other rearrangement was called non-productive. CDR3 was defined according to IMGT convention as the region running from the second conserved V-encoded cysteine to the conserved J-encoded phenylalanine. The earlier analysis of about 610 of the donors excluded any sequence lacking an unambiguous match to a single V gene segment. In an earlier analysis of several hundred of the donors, V segments were called functional above 56.7% productive rearrangements and were called segregating when the between-donor standard deviation exceeded 5%. A statistical classification framework was built for diagnosing cytomegalovirus status from the catalog of TCR beta chain sequences. In a later analysis, V and J genes were assigned by comparing TCR nucleotide sequences against IMGT/GENE-DB human TR gene sequences. In a later analysis, CDR3 sequences and most-parsimonious VDJ recombination scenarios were assigned using the TCRdist pipeline. A later analysis defined each TCR beta chain by its CDR3 amino acid sequence plus V-gene family, and excluded reads lacking a unique V-gene family. To address suspected cross-contamination and a sequencing artifact, a later analysis removed over 500 highly shared, low-generation-probability nucleotide sequences. A later analysis calculated a clonal expansion index for each public chain from normalized within-repertoire ranks of inferred template counts. In a later analysis, generation probabilities were computed with a VDJ recombination model fitted to out-of-frame rearrangements, and the resulting probabilities were checked against IGoR. In a later analysis, hypergeometric tests were used to score TCR-TCR, TCR-HLA and TCR-CMV co-occurrence, with a repertoire-size bias correction applied to TCR pairs. A later analysis estimated false discovery rates by permuting HLA or CMV assignments 20 times. A later analysis grouped co-occurring TCRs with DBSCAN, adding TCRdist sequence similarity when clustering within HLA-allele-positive subsets. Repertoires with fewer than 30,000 or more than 120,000 public chains, plus five repertoires with anomalous nucleotide sharing, were excluded from co-occurrence clustering. TCRdb obtained this table from immuneACCESS and retained in-frame rearrangements with V and J assigned. These tables miss some clones; where compared with another copy, unresolved V genes account for less than half of the shortfall, and the remainder is unexplained. Clonal size and the V and J genes are those of that table, whereas D and trimming came from the DNA. The sample has over 90,000 clones on record. About 3% of the sample belongs to the ten largest clones.

This record belongs to a study of cytomegalovirus exposure and HLA in healthy donors (dated by TCRdb to between 2016 and 2019). Regarding the study in general: In an earlier analysis of some 610 of the donors, 250 to 300 Gb of sequence data and some 120 million unique TCR beta sequences from 180 million or so T cells were reported. The genetic ancestry cluster associated with self-reported Caucasian donors included 80% to 90% of the 398 genotyped donors. The study profiled the T cell repertoires of approximately 700 subjects by immunosequencing and related them to cytomegalovirus serostatus. The aim of the study was to test whether cataloging public T cell receptors could identify signatures of past pathogen exposure. A handful of DR-DQ haplotypes were handled as single units for association and clustering because linkage in the cohort was strong. In a later analysis, previously published TCR beta repertoires from about 670 donors were re-analyzed and high-resolution HLA genotyping was added so that TCR occurrence patterns could be studied. In the later analysis, no new phenotypic data were used to find candidate immune exposures; instead, reliance was placed on TCR beta sequences and their occurrence across donors. To predict cytomegalovirus infection status, the study brought together high-throughput TCR immunosequencing, statistical association of individual TCRs with disease status, and machine learning. Across 398 genotyped donors of the cohort, an average of about 220,000 unique TCR beta nucleotide sequences per donor were sequenced, and roughly a sixth of those sequences were non-productive. In an earlier analysis of around 540 of the donors, high-throughput TCR beta sequencing was used to judge whether each TCR beta V gene segment behaved as functional or pseudogenic. A later genetic analysis took genome-wide SNP genotypes for 398 of the 666 donors and used that subset as a discovery cohort. Donor age, sex, ethnicity and CMV serostatus were compiled together with the repertoire data. HLA typing covered class I and class II loci at four-digit resolution. Typing coverage varied by locus: 629-630 donors for A, B, C, DRB1 and DQB1; under 550 for DQA1; over 600 for DPA1; some 470 for DPB1. Every discovery cohort repertoire had been produced on one sequencing platform. About 280 gigabases of sequencing data and 70 million to 85 million unique TCR sequences were included in an early release covering 500 to 750 HLA-typed donors. A separate validation cohort of roughly 130 different subjects was used in addition to the roughly 620-subject first cohort. What the study reported, not specific to this receptor: The earlier analysis of about 600 of the donors excluded some 15 rarely observed V segments, including chromosome 9 orphons, because counts were too low. Presence/absence analyses assumed roughly uniform sequencing depth across donors, an assumption that may not hold. The study gave a list of over 150 TCR beta chains associated with cytomegalovirus. Because HLA typing was missing for some donors at each locus, association tests included only the typed subset. The classifier was reported to diagnose cytomegalovirus status with high specificity and sensitivity in both the original cohort and the validation cohort. Because the 87-base-pair reads could not distinguish some IMGT-functional V segments, including TRBV6-2 and TRBV6-3, those segments were excluded. In an earlier analysis of some 550 of the donors, most TCR beta V segments were observed in productive rearrangements about 87% or about 30% of the time, broadly matching IMGT annotations. The authors suggested that the approach could potentially be generalized to other disease states and immunological phenotypes. In a later analysis, HLA-associated TCR beta chains showed more clonal expansion and lower generation probabilities than non-associated chains that were equally common. A cluster of highly shared sequence variants was judged likely to be a technical artifact of the sequencing pipeline. In this cohort, only TCR beta chains were sequenced, and detectable features were limited by the absence of alpha or paired-chain data. Correlated functional status among segregating V segments might be attributable to linkage disequilibrium, but an unknown experimental factor could not be ruled out. According to a later analysis, TCR association rates differed among HLA loci, with DRB1 alleles showing the most associated TCRs and HLA-C alleles showing the fewest. A later analysis found that most CMV-associated TCR beta chains appeared HLA-restricted, with HLA associations seemingly driven largely by CMV exposure. When HLA alleles, especially DR and DQ, strongly co-occurred, attributing TCR associations to individual alleles was difficult. Three of the identified cytomegalovirus-associated TCR beta chains were confirmed in vitro to be specific for cytomegalovirus antigens. According to a later analysis, parvovirus B19, influenza, CMV and Epstein-Barr virus appeared linked to several top co-occurrence clusters. A further reported finding was that TCR beta sequences accurately predicted the HLA-A and HLA-B alleles for most subjects in the first cohort. An association between a missense DCLRE1C variant and V-gene and J-gene trimming of TCR beta chains was found in a later genetic analysis and replicated in an independent cohort. A later genetic analysis reported fewer N-insertions in productive TCRs among donors in an Asian-associated ancestry cluster than the approximately 700-donor mean. CMV serostatus was the only immune exposure information available for the cohort. In a later analysis, around 17,000 TCR beta sequences were associated with specific HLA alleles at a false discovery rate of 0.05. Most TCR sequences were observed very rarely across donors, whereas some public TCRs were present in many individuals.

The sequenced sample was PBMCs. The rearranged segments are TRBV28 and TRBJ2-1; the D gene is unclear. This receptor was taken from a man aged 35-49 years in good health and CMV-seronegative. Here is the DNA: TGTGCCAGCAGTCCCCACTCAGACTGGGATGAGCAGTTCTTC. Its amino acids are CASSPHSDWDEQFF.